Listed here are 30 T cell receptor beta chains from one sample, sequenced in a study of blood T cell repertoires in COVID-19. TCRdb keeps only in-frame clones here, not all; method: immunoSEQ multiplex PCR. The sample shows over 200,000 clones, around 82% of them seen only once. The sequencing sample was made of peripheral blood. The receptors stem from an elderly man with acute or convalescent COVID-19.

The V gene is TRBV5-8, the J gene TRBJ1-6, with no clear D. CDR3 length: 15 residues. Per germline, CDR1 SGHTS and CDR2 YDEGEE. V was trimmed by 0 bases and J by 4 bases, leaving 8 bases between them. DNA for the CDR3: TGTGCCAGCAGCTTGGATAGGAGATATAATTCACCCCTCCACTTT. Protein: CASSLDRRYNSPLHF.

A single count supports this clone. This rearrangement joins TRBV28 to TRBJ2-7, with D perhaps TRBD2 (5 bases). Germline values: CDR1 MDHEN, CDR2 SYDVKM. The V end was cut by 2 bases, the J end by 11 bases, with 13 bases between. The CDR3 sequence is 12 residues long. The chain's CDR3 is CASSLGGLGEYF. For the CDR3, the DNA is TGTGCCAGCAGTTTAGGAGGACTTGGGGAGTACTTC.

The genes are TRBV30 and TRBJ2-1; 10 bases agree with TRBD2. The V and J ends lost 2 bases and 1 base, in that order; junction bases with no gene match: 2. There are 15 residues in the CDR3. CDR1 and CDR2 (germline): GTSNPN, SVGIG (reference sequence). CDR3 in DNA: TGTGCCTGGAGTTTACTAGCGGGGTCCTACAATGAGCAGTTCTTC. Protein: CAWSLLAGSYNEQFF.

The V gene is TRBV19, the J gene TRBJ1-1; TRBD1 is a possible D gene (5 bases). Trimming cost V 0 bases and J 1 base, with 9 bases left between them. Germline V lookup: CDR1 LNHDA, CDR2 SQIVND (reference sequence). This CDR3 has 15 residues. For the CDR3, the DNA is TGTGCCAGTAGTATAGAAGACAGACCGAACACTGAAGCTTTCTTT. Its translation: CASSIEDRPNTEAFF.

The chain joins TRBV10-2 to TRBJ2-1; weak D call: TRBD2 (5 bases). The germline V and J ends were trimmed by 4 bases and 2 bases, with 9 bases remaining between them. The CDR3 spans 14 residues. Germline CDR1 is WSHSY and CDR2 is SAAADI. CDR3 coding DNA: TGCGCCAGCAGTGGAGCGGCCCCCTACAATGAGCAGTTCTTC. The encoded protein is CASSGAAPYNEQFF.

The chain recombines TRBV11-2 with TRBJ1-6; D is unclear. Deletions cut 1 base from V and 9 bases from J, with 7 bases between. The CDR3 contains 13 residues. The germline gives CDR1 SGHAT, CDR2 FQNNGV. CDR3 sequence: CASSLVLPSPLHF. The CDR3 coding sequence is TGTGCCAGCAGCTTAGTTCTTCCTTCACCCCTCCACTTT.

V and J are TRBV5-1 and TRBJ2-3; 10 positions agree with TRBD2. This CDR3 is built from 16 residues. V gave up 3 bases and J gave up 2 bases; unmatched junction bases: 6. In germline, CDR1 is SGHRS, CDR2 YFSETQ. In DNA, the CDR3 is TGCGCCAGCAGCTCGGCTAGCGGGGGCTTCACAGATACGCAGTATTTT. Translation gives CASSSASGGFTDTQYF.

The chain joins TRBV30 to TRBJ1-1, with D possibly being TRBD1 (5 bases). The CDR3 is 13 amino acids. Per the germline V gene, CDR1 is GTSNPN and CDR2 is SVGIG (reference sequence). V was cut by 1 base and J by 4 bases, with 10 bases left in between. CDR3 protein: CAWSGQPLTEAFF. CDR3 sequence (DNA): TGTGCCTGGAGTGGACAGCCCCTCACTGAAGCTTTCTTT.

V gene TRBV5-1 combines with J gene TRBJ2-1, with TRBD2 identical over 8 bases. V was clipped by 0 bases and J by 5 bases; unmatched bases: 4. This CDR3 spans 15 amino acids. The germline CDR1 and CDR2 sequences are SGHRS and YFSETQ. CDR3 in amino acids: CASSLAASGHNEQFF. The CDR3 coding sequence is TGCGCCAGCAGCTTGGCGGCTAGCGGGCACAATGAGCAGTTCTTC.

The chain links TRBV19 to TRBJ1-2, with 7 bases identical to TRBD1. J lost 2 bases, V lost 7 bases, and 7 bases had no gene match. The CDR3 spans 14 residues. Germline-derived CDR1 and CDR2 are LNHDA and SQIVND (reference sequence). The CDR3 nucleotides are TGTGCCAGTACGAGGATACAGGGGAACTATGGCTACACCTTC. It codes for CASTRIQGNYGYTF.

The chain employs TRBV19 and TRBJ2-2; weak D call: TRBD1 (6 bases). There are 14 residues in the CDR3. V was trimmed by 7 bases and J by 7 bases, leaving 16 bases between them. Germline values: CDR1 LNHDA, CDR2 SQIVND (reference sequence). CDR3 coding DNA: TGTGCCAGTAACAGCCGACAGGCGGTCGGGGAGCTGTTTTTT. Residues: CASNSRQAVGELFF.

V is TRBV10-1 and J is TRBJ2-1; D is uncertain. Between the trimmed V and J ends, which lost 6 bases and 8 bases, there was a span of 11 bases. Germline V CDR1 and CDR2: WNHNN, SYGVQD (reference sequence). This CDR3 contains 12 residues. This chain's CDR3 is CASRGDFDEQFF. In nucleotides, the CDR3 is TGCGCCAGCAGGGGTGACTTCGATGAGCAGTTCTTC.

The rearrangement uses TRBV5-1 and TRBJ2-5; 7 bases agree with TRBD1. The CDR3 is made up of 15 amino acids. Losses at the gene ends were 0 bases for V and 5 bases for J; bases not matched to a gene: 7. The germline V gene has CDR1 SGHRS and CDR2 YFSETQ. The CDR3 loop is CASSLAGQVRETQYF. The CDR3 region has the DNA TGCGCCAGCAGCTTGGCCGGACAGGTTAGGGAGACCCAGTACTTC.

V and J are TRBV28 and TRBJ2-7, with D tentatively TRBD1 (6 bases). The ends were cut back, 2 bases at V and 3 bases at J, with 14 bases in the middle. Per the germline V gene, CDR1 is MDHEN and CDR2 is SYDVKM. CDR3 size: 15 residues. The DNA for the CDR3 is TGTGCCAGCAGTTTAGGCCCAGGGGAAGGCTACGAGCAGTACTTC. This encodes CASSLGPGEGYEQYF.

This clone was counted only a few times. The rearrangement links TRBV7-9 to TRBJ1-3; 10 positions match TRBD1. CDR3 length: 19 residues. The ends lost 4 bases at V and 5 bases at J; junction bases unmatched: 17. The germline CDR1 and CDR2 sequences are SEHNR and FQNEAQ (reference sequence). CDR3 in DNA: TGTGCCAGCAGCTCTAGCTGGACGACAGGGGGCATTTCGCGAAACACCATATATTTT. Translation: CASSSSWTTGGISRNTIYF.

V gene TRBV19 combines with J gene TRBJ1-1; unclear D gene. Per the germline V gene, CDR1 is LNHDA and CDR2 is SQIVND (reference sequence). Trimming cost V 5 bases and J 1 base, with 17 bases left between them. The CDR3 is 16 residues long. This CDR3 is CASSFSLGRANTEAFF. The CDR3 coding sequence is TGTGCCAGTAGTTTCTCTCTCGGGAGGGCGAACACTGAAGCTTTCTTT.

In nucleotides, the CDR3 is TGTGCCAGCATTCCCGACAGGGCGGCGTCCGGGGAGCTGTTTTTT. This encodes CASIPDRAASGELFF. The chain employs TRBV2 and TRBJ2-2, with 7 bases identical to TRBD1. The CDR3 contains 15 residues. Looked up from germline, CDR1 is SNHLY and CDR2 is FYNNEI. J was trimmed by 6 bases and V by 7 bases; bases with no gene match: 11.

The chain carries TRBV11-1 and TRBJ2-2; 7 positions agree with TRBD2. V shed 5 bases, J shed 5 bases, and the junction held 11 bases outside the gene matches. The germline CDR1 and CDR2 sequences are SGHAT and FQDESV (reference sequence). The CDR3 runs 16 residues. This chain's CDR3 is CASSLAAGVDTGELFF. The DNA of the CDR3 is TGTGCCAGCAGCCTCGCGGCGGGAGTAGATACCGGGGAGCTGTTTTTT.

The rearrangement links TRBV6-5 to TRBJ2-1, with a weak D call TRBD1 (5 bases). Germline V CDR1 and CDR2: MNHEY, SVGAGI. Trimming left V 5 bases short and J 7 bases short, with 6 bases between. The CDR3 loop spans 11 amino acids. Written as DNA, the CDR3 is TGTGCCAGCAGTAGACAGAATGAGCAGTTCTTC. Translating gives CASSRQNEQFF.

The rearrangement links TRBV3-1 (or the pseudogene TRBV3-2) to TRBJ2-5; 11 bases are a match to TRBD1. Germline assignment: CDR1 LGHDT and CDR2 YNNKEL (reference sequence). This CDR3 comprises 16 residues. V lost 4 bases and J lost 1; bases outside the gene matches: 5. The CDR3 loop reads CASSPGTGGLQETQYF. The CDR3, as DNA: TGTGCCAGCAGCCCCGGGACAGGGGGGCTCCAAGAGACCCAGTACTTC.

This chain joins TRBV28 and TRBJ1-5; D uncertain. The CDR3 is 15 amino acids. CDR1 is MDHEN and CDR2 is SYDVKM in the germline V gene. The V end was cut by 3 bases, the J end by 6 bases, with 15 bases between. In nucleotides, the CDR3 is TGTGCCAGCAGTTTTCCCGGGGTTGTGGGTCAGCCCCAGCATTTT. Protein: CASSFPGVVGQPQHF. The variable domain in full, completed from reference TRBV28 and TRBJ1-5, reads DVKVTQSSRYLVKRTGEKVFLECVQDMDHENMFWYRQDPGLGLRLIYFSYDVKMKEKGDIPEGYSVSREKKERFSLILESASTNQTSMYLCASSFPGVVGQPQHFGDGTRLSIL.

For the CDR3, the DNA is TGTGCCAGCAGTTTAAAGGGTCTGGCGGGAGGCTACAATGAGCAGTTCTTC. This translates into CASSLKGLAGGYNEQFF. The chain combines TRBV27 with TRBJ2-1; 8 nucleotides line up with TRBD2. Germline V gene sequence: CDR1 MNHEY, CDR2 SMNVEV (reference sequence). After removal of 2 bases from V and 3 bases from J, the junction contained 9 bases not matched to a gene. The CDR3 length is 17 residues.

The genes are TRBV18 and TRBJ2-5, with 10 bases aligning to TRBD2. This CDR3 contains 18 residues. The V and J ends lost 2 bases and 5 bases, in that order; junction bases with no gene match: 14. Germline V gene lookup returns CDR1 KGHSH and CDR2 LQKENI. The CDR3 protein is CASSPDAERGGLAETQYF. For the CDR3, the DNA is TGTGCCAGCTCACCAGACGCCGAGCGGGGGGGCCTAGCGGAGACCCAGTACTTC.

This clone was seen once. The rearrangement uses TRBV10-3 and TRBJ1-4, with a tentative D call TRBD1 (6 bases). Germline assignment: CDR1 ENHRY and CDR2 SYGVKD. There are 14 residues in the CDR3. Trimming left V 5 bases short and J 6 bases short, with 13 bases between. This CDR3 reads CAISKRGMDEKLFF. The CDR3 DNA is TGTGCCATCAGTAAAAGGGGGATGGATGAAAAACTGTTTTTT.

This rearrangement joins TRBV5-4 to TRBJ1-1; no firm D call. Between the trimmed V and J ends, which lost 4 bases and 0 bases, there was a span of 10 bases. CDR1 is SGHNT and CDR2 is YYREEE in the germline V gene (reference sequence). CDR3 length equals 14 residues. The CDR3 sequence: CASSPDGVNTEAFF. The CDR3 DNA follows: TGTGCCAGCAGCCCGGACGGGGTGAACACTGAAGCTTTCTTT.

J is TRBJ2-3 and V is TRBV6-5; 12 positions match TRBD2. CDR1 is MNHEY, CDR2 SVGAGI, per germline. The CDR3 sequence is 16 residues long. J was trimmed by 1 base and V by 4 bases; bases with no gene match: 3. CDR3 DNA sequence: TGTGCCAGCAGTTCCCCTAGCGGGGGGGGCACAGATACGCAGTATTTT. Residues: CASSSPSGGGTDTQYF.

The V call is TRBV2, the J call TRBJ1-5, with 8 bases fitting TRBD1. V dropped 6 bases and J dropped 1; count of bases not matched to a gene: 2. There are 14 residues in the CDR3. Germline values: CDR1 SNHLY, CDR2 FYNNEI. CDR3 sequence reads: CASRRTGSNQPQHF. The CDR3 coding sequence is TGTGCCAGCAGGAGGACAGGGAGCAATCAGCCCCAGCATTTT.

CDR3 coding DNA: TGCAGTGCGGACAGGGGATGGGAGCTGTTTTTT. This sequence encodes CSADRGWELFF. The V and J genes are TRBV20-1 and TRBJ2-2, with TRBD1 matching 9 bases. The CDR3 is 11 amino acids. The germline V gene has CDR1 DFQATT and CDR2 SNEGSKA (reference sequence). V was pared by 6 bases and J by 9 bases, with 2 bases of the junction left unmatched.

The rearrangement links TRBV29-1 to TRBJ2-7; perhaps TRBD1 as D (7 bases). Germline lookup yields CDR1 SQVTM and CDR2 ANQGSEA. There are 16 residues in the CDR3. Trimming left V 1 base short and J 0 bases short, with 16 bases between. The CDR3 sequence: CSVEVPRGALSYEQYF. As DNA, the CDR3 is TGCAGCGTTGAAGTGCCCAGGGGGGCCCTCTCCTACGAGCAGTACTTC.

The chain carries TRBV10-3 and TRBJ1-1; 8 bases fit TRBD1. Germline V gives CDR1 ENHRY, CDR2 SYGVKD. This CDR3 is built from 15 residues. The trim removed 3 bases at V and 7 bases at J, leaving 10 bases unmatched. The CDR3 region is CAISDLQGGTFEAFF. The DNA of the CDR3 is TGTGCCATCAGTGATTTACAGGGGGGGACCTTTGAAGCTTTCTTT.